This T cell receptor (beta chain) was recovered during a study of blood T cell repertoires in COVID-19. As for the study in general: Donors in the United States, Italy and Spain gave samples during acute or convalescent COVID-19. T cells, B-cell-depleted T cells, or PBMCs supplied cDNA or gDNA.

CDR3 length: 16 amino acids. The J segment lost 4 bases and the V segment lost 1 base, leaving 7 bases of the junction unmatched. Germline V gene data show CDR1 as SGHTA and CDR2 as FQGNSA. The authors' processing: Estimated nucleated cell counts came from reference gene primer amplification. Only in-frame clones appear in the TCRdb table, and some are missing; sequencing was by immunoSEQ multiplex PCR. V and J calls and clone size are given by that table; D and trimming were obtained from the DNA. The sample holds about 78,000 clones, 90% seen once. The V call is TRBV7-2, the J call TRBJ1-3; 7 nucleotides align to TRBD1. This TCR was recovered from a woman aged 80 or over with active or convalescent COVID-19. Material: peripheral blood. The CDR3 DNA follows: TGTGCCAGCAGCTTAGGCCAGACAGGGAGGGGAAACACCATATATTTT. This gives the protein CASSLGQTGRGNTIYF.